This T cell receptor (beta chain) was identified in a study of CD8+ T cells in alopecia areata. This clone was detected a few times. Stated treatment: oral pan-JAK inhibitor, 5-10 mg twice daily. CD4+ and CD8+ T cells were sorted from PBMCs stained for CD3, CD4 and CD8. Once RNA had been extracted, it was reverse transcribed into cDNA to act as the sequencing template. Measured with immunoSEQ multiplex PCR; TCRdb has only the in-frame clones, and not every one. The profile shows fewer than 250,000 clones, approximately 60% of them singletons. Deletions cut 4 bases from V and 8 bases from J, with 12 bases between. The CDR3 runs to 12 residues. Germline V lookup: CDR1 SGHTA, CDR2 FQGNSA.

The chain recombines TRBV7-2 with TRBJ2-7; D might be TRBD1 or TRBD2, each matching 5 bases. This sequence originates from a human donor with alopecia areata. The sequenced sample was CD4+ T cells sorted from blood, obtained at week 4, from a patient treated with tofacitinib. CDR3 in amino acids: CASSSGPLKQYF. DNA of the CDR3: TGTGCCAGCAGCTCGGGACCTCTGAAGCAGTACTTC.